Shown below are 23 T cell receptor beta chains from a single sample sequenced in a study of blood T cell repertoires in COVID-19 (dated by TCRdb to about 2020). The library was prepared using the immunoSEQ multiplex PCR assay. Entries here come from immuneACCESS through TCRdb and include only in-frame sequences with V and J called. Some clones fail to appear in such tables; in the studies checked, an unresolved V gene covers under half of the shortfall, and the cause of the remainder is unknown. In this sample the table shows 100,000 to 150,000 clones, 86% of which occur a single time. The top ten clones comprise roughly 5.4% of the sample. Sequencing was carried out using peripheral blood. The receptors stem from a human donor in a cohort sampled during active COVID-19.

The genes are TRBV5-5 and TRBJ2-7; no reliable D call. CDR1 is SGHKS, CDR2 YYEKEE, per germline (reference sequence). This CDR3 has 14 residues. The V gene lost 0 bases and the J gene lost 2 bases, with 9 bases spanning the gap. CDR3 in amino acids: CASSLVTVTYEQYF. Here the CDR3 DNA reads TGTGCCAGCAGCTTGGTAACAGTTACCTACGAGCAGTACTTC.

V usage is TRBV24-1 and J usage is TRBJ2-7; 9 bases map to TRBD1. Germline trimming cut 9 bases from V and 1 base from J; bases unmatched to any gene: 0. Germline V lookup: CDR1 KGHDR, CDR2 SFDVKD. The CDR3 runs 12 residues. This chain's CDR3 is CATGTGSYEQYF. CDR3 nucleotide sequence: TGTGCCACCGGGACAGGGTCCTACGAGCAGTACTTC.

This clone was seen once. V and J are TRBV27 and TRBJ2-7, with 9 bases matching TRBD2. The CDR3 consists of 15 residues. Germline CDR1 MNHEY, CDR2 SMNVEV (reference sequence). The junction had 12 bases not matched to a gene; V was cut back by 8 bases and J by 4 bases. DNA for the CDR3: TGTGCCAGCCAATCGCTTCTAGCGGGAAGATACGAGCAGTACTTC. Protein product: CASQSLLAGRYEQYF.

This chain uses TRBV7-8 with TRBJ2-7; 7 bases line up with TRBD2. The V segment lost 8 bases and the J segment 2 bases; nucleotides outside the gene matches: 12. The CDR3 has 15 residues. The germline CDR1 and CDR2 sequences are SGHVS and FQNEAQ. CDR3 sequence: CASAIFSGPTYEQYF. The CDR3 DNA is TGTGCCAGCGCGATATTTAGCGGGCCCACCTACGAGCAGTACTTC.

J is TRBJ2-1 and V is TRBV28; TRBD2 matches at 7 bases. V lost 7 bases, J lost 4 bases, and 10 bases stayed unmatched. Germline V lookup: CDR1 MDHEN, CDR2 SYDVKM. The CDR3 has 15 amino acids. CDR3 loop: CASKLGGSGYNEQFF. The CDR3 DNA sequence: TGTGCCAGCAAATTAGGCGGGAGTGGGTACAATGAGCAGTTCTTC.

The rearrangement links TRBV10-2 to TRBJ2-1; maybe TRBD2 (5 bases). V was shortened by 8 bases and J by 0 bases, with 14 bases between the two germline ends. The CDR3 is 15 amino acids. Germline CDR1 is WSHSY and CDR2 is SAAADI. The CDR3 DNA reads TGCGCCAGCTCCGGGGAGACAAGCTCCTACAATGAGCAGTTCTTC. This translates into CASSGETSSYNEQFF.

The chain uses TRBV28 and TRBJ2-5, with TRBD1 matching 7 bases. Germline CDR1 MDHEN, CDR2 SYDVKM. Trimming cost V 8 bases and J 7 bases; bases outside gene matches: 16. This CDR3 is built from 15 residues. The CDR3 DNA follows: TGTGCCAGCTTCCCCGGACAGGTGGGGTTCGGGACCCAGTACTTC. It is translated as CASFPGQVGFGTQYF. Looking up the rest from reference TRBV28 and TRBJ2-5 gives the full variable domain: DVKVTQSSRYLVKRTGEKVFLECVQDMDHENMFWYRQDPGLGLRLIYFSYDVKMKEKGDIPEGYSVSREKKERFSLILESASTNQTSMYLCASFPGQVGFGTQYFGPGTRLLVL.

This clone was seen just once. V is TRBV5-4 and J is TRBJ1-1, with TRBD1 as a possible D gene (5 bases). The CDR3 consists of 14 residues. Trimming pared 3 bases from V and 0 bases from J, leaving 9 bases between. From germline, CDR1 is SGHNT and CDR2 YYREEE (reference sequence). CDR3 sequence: CASSWGFLNTEAFF. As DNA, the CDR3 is TGTGCCAGCAGCTGGGGCTTTTTGAACACTGAAGCTTTCTTT. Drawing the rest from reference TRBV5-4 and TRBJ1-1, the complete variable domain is ETGVTQSPTHLIKTRGQQVTLRCSSQSGHNTVSWYQQALGQGPQFIFQYYREEENGRGNFPPRFSGLQFPNYSSELNVNALELDDSALYLCASSWGFLNTEAFFGQGTRLTVV.

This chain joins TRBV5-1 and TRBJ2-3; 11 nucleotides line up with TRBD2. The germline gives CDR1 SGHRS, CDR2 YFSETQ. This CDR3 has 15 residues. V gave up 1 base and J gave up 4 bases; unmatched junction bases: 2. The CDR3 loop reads CASSLTSGSADTQYF. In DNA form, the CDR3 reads TGCGCCAGCAGCTTGACTAGCGGGAGCGCAGATACGCAGTATTTT.

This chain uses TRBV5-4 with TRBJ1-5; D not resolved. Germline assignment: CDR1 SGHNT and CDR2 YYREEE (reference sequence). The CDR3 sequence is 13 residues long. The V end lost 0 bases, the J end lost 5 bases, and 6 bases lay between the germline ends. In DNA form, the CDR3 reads TGTGCCAGCAGCTTGGGGGAGGATCAGCCCCAGCATTTT. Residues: CASSLGEDQPQHF.

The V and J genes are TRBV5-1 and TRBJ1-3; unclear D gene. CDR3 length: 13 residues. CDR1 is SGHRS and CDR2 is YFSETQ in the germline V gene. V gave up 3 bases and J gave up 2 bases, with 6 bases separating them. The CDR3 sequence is CASSSRPGNTIYF. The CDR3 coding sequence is TGCGCCAGCAGCTCCCGTCCTGGAAACACCATATATTTT.

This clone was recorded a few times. DNA for the CDR3: TGTGCCAGCAGCTTAAGGAGGGACGGCAACTATGGCTACACCTTC. This translates into CASSLRRDGNYGYTF. This chain joins TRBV11-2 and TRBJ1-2; D possibly corresponds to TRBD1 (5 bases). Germline V gene lookup returns CDR1 SGHAT and CDR2 FQNNGV. This CDR3 contains 15 residues. V dropped 2 bases and J dropped 2 bases, with 12 bases sitting between them.

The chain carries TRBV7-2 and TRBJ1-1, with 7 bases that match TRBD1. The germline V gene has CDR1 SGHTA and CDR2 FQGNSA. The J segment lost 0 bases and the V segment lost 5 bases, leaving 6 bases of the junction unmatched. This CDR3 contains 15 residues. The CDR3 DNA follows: TGTGCCAGCAGCCGGGACAGAAATATGAACACTGAAGCTTTCTTT. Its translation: CASSRDRNMNTEAFF.

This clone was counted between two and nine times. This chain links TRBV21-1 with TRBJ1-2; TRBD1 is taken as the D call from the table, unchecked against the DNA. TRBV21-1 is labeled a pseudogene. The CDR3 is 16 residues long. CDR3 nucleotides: TGTGCCAGCACTAGAAAGACAGTCGGCTTAACGCCCGGCTACACCTTC. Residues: CASTRKTVGLTPGYTF.

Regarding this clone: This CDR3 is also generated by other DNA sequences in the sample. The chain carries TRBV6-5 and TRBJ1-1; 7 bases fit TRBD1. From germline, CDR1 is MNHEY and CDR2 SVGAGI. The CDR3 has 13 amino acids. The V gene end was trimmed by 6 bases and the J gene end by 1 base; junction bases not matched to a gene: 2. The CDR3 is CASSRQGNTEAFF. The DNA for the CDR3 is TGTGCCAGCAGCCGACAGGGGAACACTGAAGCTTTCTTT.

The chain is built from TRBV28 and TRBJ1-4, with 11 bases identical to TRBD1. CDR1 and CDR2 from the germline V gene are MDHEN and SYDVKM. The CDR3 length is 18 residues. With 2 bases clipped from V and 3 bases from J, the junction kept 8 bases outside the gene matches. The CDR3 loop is CASSLRGTGGTANEKLFF. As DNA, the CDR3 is TGTGCCAGCAGTTTAAGGGGGACAGGGGGGACGGCTAATGAAAAACTGTTTTTT. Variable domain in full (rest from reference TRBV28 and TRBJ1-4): DVKVTQSSRYLVKRTGEKVFLECVQDMDHENMFWYRQDPGLGLRLIYFSYDVKMKEKGDIPEGYSVSREKKERFSLILESASTNQTSMYLCASSLRGTGGTANEKLFFGSGTQLSVL.

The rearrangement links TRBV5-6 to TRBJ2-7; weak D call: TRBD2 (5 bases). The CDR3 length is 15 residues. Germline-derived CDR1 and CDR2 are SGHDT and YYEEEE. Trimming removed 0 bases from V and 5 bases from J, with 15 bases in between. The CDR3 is CASSLGHGGTHEQYF. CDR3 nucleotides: TGTGCCAGCAGCTTGGGTCACGGAGGCACCCACGAGCAGTACTTC.

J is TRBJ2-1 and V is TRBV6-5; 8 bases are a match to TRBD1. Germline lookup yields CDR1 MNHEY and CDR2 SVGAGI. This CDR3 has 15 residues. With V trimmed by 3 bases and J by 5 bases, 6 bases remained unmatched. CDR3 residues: CASSYRGQANNEQFF. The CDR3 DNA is TGTGCCAGCAGTTATAGGGGACAGGCAAACAATGAGCAGTTCTTC.

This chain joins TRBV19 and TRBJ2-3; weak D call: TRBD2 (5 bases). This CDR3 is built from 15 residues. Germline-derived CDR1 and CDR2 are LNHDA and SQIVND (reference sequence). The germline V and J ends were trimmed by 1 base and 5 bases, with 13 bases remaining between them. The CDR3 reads CASSIGSPGRDTQYF. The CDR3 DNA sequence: TGTGCCAGTAGTATAGGTTCACCGGGAAGAGATACGCAGTATTTT. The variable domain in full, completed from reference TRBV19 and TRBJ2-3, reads DGGITQSPKYLFRKEGQNVTLSCEQNLNHDAMYWYRQDPGQGLRLIYYSQIVNDFQKGDIAEGYSVSREKKESFPLTVTSAQKNPTAFYLCASSIGSPGRDTQYFGPGTRLTVL.

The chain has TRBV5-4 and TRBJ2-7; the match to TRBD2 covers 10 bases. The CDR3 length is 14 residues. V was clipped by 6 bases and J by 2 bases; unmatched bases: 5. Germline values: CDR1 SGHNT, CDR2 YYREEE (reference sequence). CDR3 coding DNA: TGTGCCAGCACTGGGCTAGCGGGAGCCTACGAGCAGTACTTC. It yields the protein CASTGLAGAYEQYF.

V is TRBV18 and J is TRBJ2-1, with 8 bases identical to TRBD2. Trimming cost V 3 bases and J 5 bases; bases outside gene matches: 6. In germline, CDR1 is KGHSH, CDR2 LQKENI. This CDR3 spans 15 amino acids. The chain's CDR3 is CASSPGLAGDNEQFF. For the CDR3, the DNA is TGTGCCAGCTCACCCGGGCTAGCGGGTGACAATGAGCAGTTCTTC. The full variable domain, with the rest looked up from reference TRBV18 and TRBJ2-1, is NAGVMQNPRHLVRRRGQEARLRCSPMKGHSHVYWYRQLPEEGLKFMVYLQKENIIDESGMPKERFSAEFPKEGPSILRIQQVVRGDSAAYFCASSPGLAGDNEQFFGPGTRLTVL.

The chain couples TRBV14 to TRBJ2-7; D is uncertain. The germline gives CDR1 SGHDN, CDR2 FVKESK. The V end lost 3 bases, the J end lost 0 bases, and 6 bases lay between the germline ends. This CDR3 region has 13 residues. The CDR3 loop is CASSHLSSYEQYF. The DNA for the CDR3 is TGTGCCAGCAGCCACTTATCCTCCTACGAGCAGTACTTC.

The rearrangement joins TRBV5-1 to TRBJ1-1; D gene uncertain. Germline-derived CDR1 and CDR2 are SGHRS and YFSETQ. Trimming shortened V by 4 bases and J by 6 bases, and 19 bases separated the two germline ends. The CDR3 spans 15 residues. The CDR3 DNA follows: TGCGCCAGCAGCCCCTTGGGAGGATCCCTCGCTGAAGCTTTCTTT. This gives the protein CASSPLGGSLAEAFF.